This T cell receptor (beta chain) was identified in a study of long-term antiretroviral therapy in people with HIV. Study observations and caveats: The study found that diversity rose after ART but stayed below transplant donor controls. Dominant in the repertoire at all time points were clones expanded before ART. Relative to control repertoires, HIV repertoires exhibited narrower CDR3 length ranges.

The immunoSEQ assay was v3.0, run at survey level. A per-sample goal of about 35,000-50,000 T-cell genomes was targeted by sequencing. The data were produced by immunoSEQ multiplex PCR, yet TCRdb's version contains in-frame clones alone and is incomplete. The sample carries about 20,000 clones, roughly 80% recorded once. Notes on this clone: As yet, its antigen is unknown.

The CDR3 loop spans 15 amino acids. The ends were cut back, 3 bases at V and 1 base at J, with 13 bases in the middle. Germline CDR1 is SGDLS and CDR2 is YYNGEE. The rearrangement joins TRBV9 to TRBJ1-1, with D perhaps matching TRBD1 (6 bases). The sample consisted of unsorted PBMCs, taken 0.6 years after starting antiretroviral therapy. This receptor was identified in a woman younger than 35 with HIV. CDR3 protein: CASSAKQGGNTEAFF. The CDR3 nucleotides read TGTGCCAGCAGCGCAAAACAGGGAGGGAACACTGAAGCTTTCTTT.